This T cell receptor (beta chain) comes out of a study of T cells in Graves' hyperthyroidism and ophthalmopathy. The investigators amplified TCR beta CDR3 regions from RNA transcripts. HTBI primers were the set used in a first-round RT-PCR of the TCR CDR3. MiXCR was run by TCRdb on the multiplex PCR reads, yielding one entry per CDR3 protein. The repertoire has 530,000 or so distinct CDR3 sequences, 15% to 20% of them found once; the top ten carry approximately 18%. The specimen was blood. This sequence originates from a woman younger than 35 with Graves' ophthalmopathy.

The CDR3, as DNA: TGTGCCAGCAGCGTAGAGATGGGGTCCTACAATGAGCAGTTCTTC. Protein: CASSVEMGSYNEQFF. The gene calls are TRBV9 and TRBJ2-1; D gene uncertain. CDR3 length: 15 residues. Germline CDR1 is SGDLS and CDR2 is YYNGEE. V lost 0 bases, J lost 1 base, and 8 bases lay in between.